These T cell receptor beta chains were read from a single sample in a study of T-cell memory formation after mild COVID-19. MiXCR was run by TCRdb on the 5' RACE reads, yielding one entry per CDR3 protein. In the table there are 450,000 or so distinct CDR3 sequences, more than 20% of which are singletons. The sequenced sample consisted of PBMCs or a T cell subset sorted from them (not recorded which). The receptors were gathered from an adult woman who had mild COVID-19 (a few samples of this study predate the infection). Cell type and time point are not known. The CDR3 runs from the conserved cysteine through the conserved F or W.

j_gene,v_gene,CDR3aa
TRBJ2-1,TRBV3-1,CASSQDPGWSSGYNEQFF
TRBJ1-2,TRBV5-1,CASSLVTTGFVGSTNYGYTF
TRBJ1-6,TRBV9,CASSFSPGTASFSPLHF
TRBJ2-1,TRBV5-4,CASSFPLAGSSYNEQFF
TRBJ1-1,TRBV6-4,CASSPGGGNTEAFF
TRBJ2-1,TRBV29-1,CSVEDGGVYNEQFF
TRBJ2-3,TRBV7-8,CASSLDPPGTDTQYF
TRBJ2-3,TRBV5-5,CASSFQGRAYSTDTQYF
TRBJ2-1,TRBV7-8,CASSPISGQLYNEQFF
TRBJ1-1,TRBV30,CAWSVSANTEAFF
TRBJ2-7,TRBV4-1,CASSQDWGVGSYEQYF
TRBJ1-4,TRBV21-1,CASSRHSGTLDEKLFF
TRBJ2-1,TRBV11-1,CASSLGNNGGDEQFF
TRBJ2-2,TRBV24-1,CATSHERGGTGELFF
TRBJ2-2,TRBV12-3/TRBV12-4,CASRLGQGWTGELFF
TRBJ1-2,TRBV6-1,CASSGGAVGGYTF
TRBJ1-1,TRBV20-1,CSAGRAGTEAFF
TRBJ2-1,TRBV7-9,CASSSTHRGRQGEQFF
TRBJ2-5,TRBV25-1,CASSEFRGGFKETQYF
TRBJ2-7,TRBV7-2,CASSRTSGVYEQYF
TRBJ2-3,TRBV9,CASSVGDSTDTQYF
TRBJ2-7,TRBV29-1,CSVLKGNEQYF
TRBJ1-5,TRBV7-9,CASSSSDRGVESNQPQHF
TRBJ2-1,TRBV19,CASSRGGNEQFF
TRBJ2-1,TRBV7-2,CASSLVWQGTGEQFF
TRBJ2-1,TRBV24-1,CATSDEREGGRNEQFF
TRBJ2-2,TRBV29-1,CSVHQTGELFF
TRBJ2-7,TRBV28,CASRTQGNDEQYF
TRBJ2-5,TRBV12-5,CASGSPETQYF
TRBJ1-2,TRBV4-2,CASSQRGNYGYTF
TRBJ1-1,TRBV11-3,CASSLPTGSGMNTEAFF